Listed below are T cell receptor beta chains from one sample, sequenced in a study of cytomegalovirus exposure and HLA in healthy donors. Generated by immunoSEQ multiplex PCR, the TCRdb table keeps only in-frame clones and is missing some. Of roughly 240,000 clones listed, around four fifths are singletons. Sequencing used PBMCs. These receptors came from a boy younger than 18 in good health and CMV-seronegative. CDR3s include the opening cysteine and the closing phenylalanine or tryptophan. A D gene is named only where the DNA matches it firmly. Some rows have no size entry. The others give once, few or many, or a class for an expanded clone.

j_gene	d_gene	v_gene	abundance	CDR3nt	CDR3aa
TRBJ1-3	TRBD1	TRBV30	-	TGTGCCTGGAGCAGGACAGGGAGCTCTGGAAACACCATATATTTT	CAWSRTGSSGNTIYF
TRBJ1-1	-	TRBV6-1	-	TGTGCCAGCAGTTATCCAGGTGAAGCTTTCTTT	CASSYPGEAFF
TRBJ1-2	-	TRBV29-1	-	TGCAGCGTTGAAGGTGGCTTCGGGGACTATGGCTACACCTTC	CSVEGGFGDYGYTF
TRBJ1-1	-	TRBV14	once	TGTGCCAGCAGCCAAGACGGGCAGGGGAACACTGAAGCTTTCTTT	CASSQDGQGNTEAFF
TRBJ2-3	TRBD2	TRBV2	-	TGTGCCAGCACCCCCATAGGGGCGGGGGGCGGAGATACGCAGTATTTT	CASTPIGAGGGDTQYF
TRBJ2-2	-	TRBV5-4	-	TGTGCCAGCAGACAGGGACCCACCGGGGAGCTGTTTTTT	CASRQGPTGELFF
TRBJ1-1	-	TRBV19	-	TGTGCCAGTAGTACCCCCCCCTACAGCACTGAAGCTTTCTTT	CASSTPPYSTEAFF
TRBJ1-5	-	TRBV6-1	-	TGTGCCAGCATGAGGACAGACGATCAGCCCCAGCATTTT	CASMRTDDQPQHF
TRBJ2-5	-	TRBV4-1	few	TGCGCCAGCAGCCAAGATGGATATCGAGCGGGCCAAGAGACCCAGTACTTC	CASSQDGYRAGQETQYF
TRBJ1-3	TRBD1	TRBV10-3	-	TGTGCCATCCGACAGGGCGATAAAGGTTCTCTGTCTGGAAACACCATATATTTT	CAIRQGDKGSLSGNTIYF